Given below is one T cell receptor (beta chain) in context. The data derive from a study of blood T cell repertoires in COVID-19. For the study at large: In each case, the material was cDNA or gDNA derived from T cells, B-cell-depleted T cells, or PBMCs.

The table came from immunoSEQ multiplex PCR; TCRdb's copy has only in-frame clones and leaves some out. The repertoire holds 99,000 or so clones, with around 74% as singletons. V was pared by 4 bases and J by 2 bases, with 16 bases between. CDR1 and CDR2 (germline): LGHDT, YNNKEL (reference sequence). The CDR3 consists of 16 residues. Sequencing input: peripheral blood. The J gene is TRBJ2-3, the V gene TRBV3-1 (or the pseudogene TRBV3-2), with TRBD2 as a possible D gene (7 bases). The source of this sequence is a woman between 65 and 79 years old with acute or convalescent COVID-19. The CDR3 region has the DNA TGTGCCAGCAGCCTGGGGGAGGGGGGGACCACAGATACGCAGTATTTT. This translates into CASSLGEGGTTDTQYF.